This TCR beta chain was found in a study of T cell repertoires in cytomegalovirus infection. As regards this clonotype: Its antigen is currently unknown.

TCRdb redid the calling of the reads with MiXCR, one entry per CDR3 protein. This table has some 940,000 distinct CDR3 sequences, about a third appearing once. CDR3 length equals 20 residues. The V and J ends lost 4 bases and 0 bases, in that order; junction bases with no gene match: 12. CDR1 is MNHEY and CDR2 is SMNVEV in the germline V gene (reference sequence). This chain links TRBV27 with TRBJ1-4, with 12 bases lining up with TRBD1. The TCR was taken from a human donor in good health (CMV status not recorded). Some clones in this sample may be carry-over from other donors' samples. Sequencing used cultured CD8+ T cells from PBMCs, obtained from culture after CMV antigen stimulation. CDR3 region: CASSYLGGQGAETTNEKLFF. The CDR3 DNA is TGTGCCAGCAGTTACCTCGGGGGACAGGGGGCGGAAACAACTAATGAAAAACTGTTTTTT. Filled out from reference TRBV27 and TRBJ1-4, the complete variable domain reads EAQVTQNPRYLITVTGKKLTVTCSQNMNHEYMSWYRQDPGLGLRQIYYSMNVEVTDKGDVPEGYKVSRKEKRNFPLILESPSPNQTSLYFCASSYLGGQGAETTNEKLFFGSGTQLSVL.